This T cell receptor beta chain emerged from a study of shared clonotypes between healthy human individuals. The overall study: Each donor's CD4 naive and CD4 memory cells filled three plates apiece, CD8 naive two, and CD8 memory one.

The CDR3 consists of 17 residues. With 0 bases clipped from V and 2 bases from J, the junction kept 6 bases outside the gene matches. Germline values: CDR1 LGHNA, CDR2 YSLEER. Profiled with immunoSEQ multiplex PCR; TCRdb holds only in-frame clones, not every one. The sample contains roughly 1,800,000 clones, about 95% of which appear only once. In its sample, this clone was seen once. As defined, naive CD8 cells were CD45RO-negative and positively selected for CCR7, with terminally differentiated effector memory CD45RA+ cells excluded. The source material was naive CD8+ T cells sorted from blood. The receptor was derived from a man aged 18 to 29 in good health. The chain links TRBV4-3 to TRBJ2-1, with TRBD1 identical over 8 bases. Here the CDR3 reads CASSQEPQGAAYNEQFF. The CDR3 DNA follows: TGCGCCAGCAGCCAAGAGCCCCAGGGGGCGGCCTACAATGAGCAGTTCTTC.